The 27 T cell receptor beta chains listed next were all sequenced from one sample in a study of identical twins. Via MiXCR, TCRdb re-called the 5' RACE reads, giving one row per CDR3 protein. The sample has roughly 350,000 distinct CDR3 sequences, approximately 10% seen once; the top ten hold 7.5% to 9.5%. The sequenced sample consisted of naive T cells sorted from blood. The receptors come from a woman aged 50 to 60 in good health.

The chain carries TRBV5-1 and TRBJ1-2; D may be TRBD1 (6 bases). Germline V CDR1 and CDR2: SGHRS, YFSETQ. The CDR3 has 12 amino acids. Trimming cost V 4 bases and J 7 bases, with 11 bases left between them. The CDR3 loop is CASSHDRSGYTF. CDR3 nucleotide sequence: TGCGCCAGCAGCCACGACAGGAGTGGCTACACCTTC.

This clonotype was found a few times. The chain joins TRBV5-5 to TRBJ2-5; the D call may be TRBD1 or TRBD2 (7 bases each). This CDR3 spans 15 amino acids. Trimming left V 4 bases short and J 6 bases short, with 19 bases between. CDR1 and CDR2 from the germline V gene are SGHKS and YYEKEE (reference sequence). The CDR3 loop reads CASSQGGRETQTQYF. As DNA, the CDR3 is TGTGCCAGCAGCCAGGGGGGGCGGGAGACACAGACCCAGTACTTC.

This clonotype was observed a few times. The CDR3 protein is CATSDPLEDEQFF. CDR3 bases: TGTGCCACCAGTGACCCCCTCGAGGATGAGCAGTTCTTC. The V and J genes are TRBV24-1 and TRBJ2-1; D unresolved. The V and J ends lost 4 bases and 8 bases respectively, with 11 bases between them. This CDR3 spans 13 amino acids. Germline CDR1 reads KGHDR; CDR2 reads SFDVKD.

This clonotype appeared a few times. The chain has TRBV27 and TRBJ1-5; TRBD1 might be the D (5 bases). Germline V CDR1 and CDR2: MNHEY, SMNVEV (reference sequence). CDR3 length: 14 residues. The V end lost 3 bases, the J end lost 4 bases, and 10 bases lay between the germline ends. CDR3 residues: CASSLGLTNQPQHF. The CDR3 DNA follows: TGTGCCAGCAGTTTGGGGCTGACTAATCAGCCCCAGCATTTT.

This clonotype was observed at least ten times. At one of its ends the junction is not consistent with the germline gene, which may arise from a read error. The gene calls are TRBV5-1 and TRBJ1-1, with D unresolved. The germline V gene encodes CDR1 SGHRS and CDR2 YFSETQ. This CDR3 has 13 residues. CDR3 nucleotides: TGTGCCAGCAGCTTAGTTACGAACACTGAAGCTTTCTTT. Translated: CASSLVTNTEAFF.

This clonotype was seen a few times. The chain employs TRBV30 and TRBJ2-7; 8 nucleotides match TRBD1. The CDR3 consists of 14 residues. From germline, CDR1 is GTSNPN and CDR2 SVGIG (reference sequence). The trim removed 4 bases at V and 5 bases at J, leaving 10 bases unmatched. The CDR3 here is CAWIQTGAGDEQYF. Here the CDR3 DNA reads TGTGCCTGGATTCAGACAGGGGCAGGGGACGAGCAGTACTTC.

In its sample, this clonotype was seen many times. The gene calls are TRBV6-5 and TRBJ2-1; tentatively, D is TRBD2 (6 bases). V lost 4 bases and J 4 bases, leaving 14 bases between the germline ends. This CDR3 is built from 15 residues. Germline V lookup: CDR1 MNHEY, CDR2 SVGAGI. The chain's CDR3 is CASSSGGPGYNEQFF. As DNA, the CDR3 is TGTGCCAGCAGTTCCGGGGGTCCTGGTTACAATGAGCAGTTCTTC.

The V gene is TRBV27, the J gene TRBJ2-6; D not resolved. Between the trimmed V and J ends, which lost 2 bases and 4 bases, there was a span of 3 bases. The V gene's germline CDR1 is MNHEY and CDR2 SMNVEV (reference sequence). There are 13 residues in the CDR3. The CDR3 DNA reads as TGTGCCAGCAGTTTACAGGGGGCCAACGTCCTGACTTTC. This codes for CASSLQGANVLTF.

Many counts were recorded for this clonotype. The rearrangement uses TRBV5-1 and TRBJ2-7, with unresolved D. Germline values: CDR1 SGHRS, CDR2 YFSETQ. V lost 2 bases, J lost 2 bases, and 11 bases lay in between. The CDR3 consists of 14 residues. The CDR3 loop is CASSFLSDTYEQYF. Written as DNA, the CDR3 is TGCGCCAGCAGCTTTTTGTCAGATACCTACGAGCAGTACTTC.

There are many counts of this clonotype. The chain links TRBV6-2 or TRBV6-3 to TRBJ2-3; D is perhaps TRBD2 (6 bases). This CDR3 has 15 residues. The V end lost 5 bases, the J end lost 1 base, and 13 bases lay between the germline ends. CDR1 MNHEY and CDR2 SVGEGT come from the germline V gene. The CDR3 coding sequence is TGTGCCAGCAGTATGGAGGGCCGAGGCACAGATACGCAGTATTTT. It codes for CASSMEGRGTDTQYF.

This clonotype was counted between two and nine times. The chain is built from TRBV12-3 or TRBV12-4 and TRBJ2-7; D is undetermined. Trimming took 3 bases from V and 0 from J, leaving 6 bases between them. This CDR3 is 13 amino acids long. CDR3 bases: TGTGCCAGCAGTTTTTGGGACTCCTACGAGCAGTACTTC. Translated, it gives CASSFWDSYEQYF.

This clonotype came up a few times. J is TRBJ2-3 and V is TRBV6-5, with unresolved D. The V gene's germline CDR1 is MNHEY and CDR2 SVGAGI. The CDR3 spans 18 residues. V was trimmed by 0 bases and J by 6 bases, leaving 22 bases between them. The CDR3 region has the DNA TGTGCCAGCAGTTACTCGATAGCCGCAGGTGGCGCATCGGATACGCAGTATTTT. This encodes CASSYSIAAGGASDTQYF.

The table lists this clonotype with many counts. Here the CDR3 DNA reads TGTGCCAGCAGTTTGTGGACTAGCGGGAGGGATACGCAGTATTTT. As protein: CASSLWTSGRDTQYF. The J gene is TRBJ2-3, the V gene TRBV28; the match to TRBD2 covers 14 bases. The CDR3 spans 15 residues. Germline CDR1 reads MDHEN; CDR2 reads SYDVKM. The trim removed 3 bases at V and 6 bases at J, leaving 2 bases unmatched. The variable domain in full, with the rest retrieved from reference TRBV28 and TRBJ2-3, is DVKVTQSSRYLVKRTGEKVFLECVQDMDHENMFWYRQDPGLGLRLIYFSYDVKMKEKGDIPEGYSVSREKKERFSLILESASTNQTSMYLCASSLWTSGRDTQYFGPGTRLTVL.

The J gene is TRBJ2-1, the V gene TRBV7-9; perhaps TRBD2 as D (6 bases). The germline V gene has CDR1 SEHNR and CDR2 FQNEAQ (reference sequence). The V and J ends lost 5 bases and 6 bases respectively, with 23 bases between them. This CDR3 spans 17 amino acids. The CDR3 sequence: CASSQSLQGRLLNEQFF. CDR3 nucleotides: TGTGCCAGCAGCCAAAGCTTGCAAGGGAGGCTACTCAATGAGCAGTTCTTC.

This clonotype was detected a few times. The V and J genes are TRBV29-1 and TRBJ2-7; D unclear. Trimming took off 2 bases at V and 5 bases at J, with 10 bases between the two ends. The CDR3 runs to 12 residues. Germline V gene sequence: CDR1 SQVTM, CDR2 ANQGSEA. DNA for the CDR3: TGCAGCGTTGAACTCCCGAGGAACGAGCAGTACTTC. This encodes CSVELPRNEQYF.

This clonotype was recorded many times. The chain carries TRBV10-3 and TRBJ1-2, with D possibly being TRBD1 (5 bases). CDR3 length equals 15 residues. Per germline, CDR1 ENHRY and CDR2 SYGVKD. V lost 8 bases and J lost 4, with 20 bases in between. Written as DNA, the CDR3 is TGTGCCATCGGGGCGACAGAAATAAAACTCTATGGCTACACCTTC. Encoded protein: CAIGATEIKLYGYTF.

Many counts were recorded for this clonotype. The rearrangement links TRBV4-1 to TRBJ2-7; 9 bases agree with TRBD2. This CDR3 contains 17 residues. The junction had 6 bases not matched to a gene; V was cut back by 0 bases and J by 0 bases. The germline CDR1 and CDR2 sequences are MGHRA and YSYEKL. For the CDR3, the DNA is TGCGCCAGCAGCCAAGATCAGACTAGCGGAGCCTCCTACGAGCAGTACTTC. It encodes CASSQDQTSGASYEQYF.

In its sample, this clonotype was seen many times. The CDR3 loop reads CASSMDGDQPQHF. In nucleotides, the CDR3 is TGTGCCAGCTCTATGGATGGAGATCAGCCCCAGCATTTT. J is TRBJ1-5 and V is TRBV27, with D unclear. The CDR3 loop spans 13 amino acids. The germline V and J ends were trimmed by 8 bases and 5 bases, with 13 bases remaining between them. Germline V gene sequence: CDR1 MNHEY, CDR2 SMNVEV (reference sequence).

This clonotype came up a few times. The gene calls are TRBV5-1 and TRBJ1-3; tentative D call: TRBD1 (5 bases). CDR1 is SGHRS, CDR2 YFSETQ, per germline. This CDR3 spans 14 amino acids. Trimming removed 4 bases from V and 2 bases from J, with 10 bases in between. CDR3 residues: CASSRDGAGNTIYF. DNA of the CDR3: TGCGCCAGCAGCCGGGACGGCGCTGGAAACACCATATATTTT.

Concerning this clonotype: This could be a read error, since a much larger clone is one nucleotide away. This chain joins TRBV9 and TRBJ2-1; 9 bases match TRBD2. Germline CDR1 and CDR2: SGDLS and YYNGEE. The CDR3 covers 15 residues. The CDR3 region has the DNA TGTGCCAGCAGCCCCCGGACTAGCGCGTACAATGATCAGTTCTTC. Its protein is CASSPRTSAYNDQFF.

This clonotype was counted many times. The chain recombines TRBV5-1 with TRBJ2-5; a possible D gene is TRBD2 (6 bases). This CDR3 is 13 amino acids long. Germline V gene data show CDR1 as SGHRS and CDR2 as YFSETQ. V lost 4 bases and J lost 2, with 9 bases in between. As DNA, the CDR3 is TGCGCCAGCAGCGGGGGACTTCAAGAGACCCAGTACTTC. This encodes CASSGGLQETQYF.

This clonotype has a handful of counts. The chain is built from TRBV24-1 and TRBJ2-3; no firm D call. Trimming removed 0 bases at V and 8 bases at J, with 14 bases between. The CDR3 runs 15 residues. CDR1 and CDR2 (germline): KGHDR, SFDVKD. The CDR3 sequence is CATSDLLQFPTTQYF. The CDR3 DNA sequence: TGTGCCACCAGTGATTTGCTTCAGTTTCCTACTACGCAGTATTTT.

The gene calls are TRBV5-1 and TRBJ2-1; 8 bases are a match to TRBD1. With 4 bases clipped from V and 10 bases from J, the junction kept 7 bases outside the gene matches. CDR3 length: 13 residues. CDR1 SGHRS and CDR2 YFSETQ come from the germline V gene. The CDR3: CASSAVTGAEQFF. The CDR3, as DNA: TGCGCCAGCAGCGCGGTGACAGGGGCCGAGCAGTTCTTC. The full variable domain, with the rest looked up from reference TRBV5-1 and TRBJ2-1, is KAGVTQTPRYLIKTRGQQVTLSCSPISGHRSVSWYQQTPGQGLQFLFEYFSETQRNKGNFPGRFSGRQFSNSRSEMNVSTLELGDSALYLCASSAVTGAEQFFGPGTRLTVL.

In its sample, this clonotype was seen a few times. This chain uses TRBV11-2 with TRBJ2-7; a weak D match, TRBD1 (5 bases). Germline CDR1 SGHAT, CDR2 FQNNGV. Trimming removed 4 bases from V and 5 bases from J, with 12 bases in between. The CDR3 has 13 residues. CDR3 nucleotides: TGTGCCAGCAGCTCCATAAGACAGAACGAGCAGTACTTC. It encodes CASSSIRQNEQYF.

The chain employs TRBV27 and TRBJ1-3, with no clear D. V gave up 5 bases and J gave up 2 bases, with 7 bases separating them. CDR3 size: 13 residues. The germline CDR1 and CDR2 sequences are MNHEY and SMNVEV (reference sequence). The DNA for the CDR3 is TGTGCCAGCAGTAACTCAGCTGGAAACACCATATATTTT. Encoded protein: CASSNSAGNTIYF.

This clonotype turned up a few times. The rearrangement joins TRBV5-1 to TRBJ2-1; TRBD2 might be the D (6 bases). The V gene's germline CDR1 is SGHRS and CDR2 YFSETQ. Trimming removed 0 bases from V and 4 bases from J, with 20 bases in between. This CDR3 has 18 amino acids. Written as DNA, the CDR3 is TGCGCCAGCAGCTTGGACCCAACGGGACTGGAACCATACAATGAGCAGTTCTTC. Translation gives CASSLDPTGLEPYNEQFF.

CDR3 amino acids: CAISEPGGPQHF. DNA for the CDR3: TGTGCCATCAGTGAACCGGGGGGGCCCCAGCATTTT. The chain combines TRBV10-3 with TRBJ1-5; TRBD1 might be the D (5 bases). This CDR3 spans 12 amino acids. The V gene lost 3 bases and the J gene lost 9 bases, with 9 bases spanning the gap. Germline assignment: CDR1 ENHRY and CDR2 SYGVKD.